The 29 T cell receptor beta chains in this list originate from one sample, sequenced in a study of Ad26.COV2.S vaccination and SARS-CoV-2 variants. The data were produced by immunoSEQ multiplex PCR, yet TCRdb's version contains in-frame clones alone and is incomplete. The sample holds hundreds of thousands of clones, about 92% seen once. The treatment: some 20 received Ad26.COV2.S at low or high dose, single or two shots; roughly five received placebo; per-sample allocation not given. Samples analyzed were those drawn on day 63 after the first vaccine or placebo injection. Here the sequenced sample was peripheral blood, taken in a trial of Ad26.COV2.S vaccine versus placebo. All receptors derive from a person between 18 and 65 years old who received the Ad26.COV2.S COVID-19 vaccine or a placebo.

Here the CDR3 reads CASSSPTGRPGNTIYF. The DNA of the CDR3 is TGTGCCAGCAGTTCCCCGACAGGGAGGCCTGGAAACACCATATATTTT. This chain joins TRBV6-6 and TRBJ1-3; 7 bases are a match to TRBD1. The CDR3 is made up of 16 amino acids. Germline V CDR1 and CDR2: MNHNY, SVGAGI (reference sequence). The junction had 8 bases not matched to a gene; V was cut back by 4 bases and J by 2 bases.

The J gene is TRBJ1-1, the V gene TRBV19; perhaps TRBD1 as D (5 bases). CDR1 is LNHDA, CDR2 SQIVND, per germline (reference sequence). CDR3 size: 11 residues. V lost 6 bases to trimming and J lost 7 bases, with 9 bases between them. The CDR3 loop reads CASRLGHEAFF. The CDR3 coding sequence is TGTGCCAGTAGGTTGGGGCATGAAGCTTTCTTT.

The CDR3 protein is CASSESGTGWNEQFF. DNA for the CDR3: TGTGCCAGCAGTGAATCGGGGACAGGGTGGAATGAGCAGTTCTTC. The chain couples TRBV25-1 to TRBJ2-1; 9 bases line up with TRBD1. Germline V gene lookup returns CDR1 MGHDK and CDR2 SYGVNS. V was pared by 1 base and J by 7 bases, with 5 bases of the junction left unmatched. The CDR3 is made up of 15 amino acids.

The chain couples TRBV4-3 to TRBJ2-5; unclear D gene. CDR3 size: 14 residues. The germline V and J ends were trimmed by 0 bases and 5 bases, with 10 bases remaining between them. Germline V CDR1 and CDR2: LGHNA, YSLEER. CDR3 DNA sequence: TGCGCCAGCAGCCAAGATCCCTCTCCGGAGACCCAGTACTTC. Protein: CASSQDPSPETQYF.

CDR3 sequence reads: CASSLRTGEISPLHF. CDR3 nucleotide sequence: TGTGCCAGCAGCCTGCGGACAGGGGAGATTTCACCCCTCCACTTT. The chain is built from TRBV7-2 and TRBJ1-6; 9 bases match TRBD1. Germline-derived CDR1 and CDR2 are SGHTA and FQGNSA. V lost 5 bases and J lost 9; bases outside the gene matches: 8. The length of the CDR3 is 15 residues. Drawing the rest from reference TRBV7-2 and TRBJ1-6, the complete variable domain is GAGVSQSPSNKVTEKGKDVELRCDPISGHTALYWYRQSLGQGLEFLIYFQGNSAPDKSGLPSDRFSAERTGGSVSTLTIQRTQQEDSAVYLCASSLRTGEISPLHFGNGTRLTVT.

The chain couples TRBV27 to TRBJ1-2; no clear D gene. V shed 3 bases and J shed 4 bases, with 9 bases lying between them. CDR1 is MNHEY, CDR2 SMNVEV, per germline (reference sequence). This CDR3 region has 13 residues. Here the CDR3 reads CASSFSGFYGYTF. CDR3 DNA sequence: TGTGCCAGCAGTTTCTCGGGGTTCTATGGCTACACCTTC.

This chain links TRBV3-1 (or the pseudogene TRBV3-2) with TRBJ2-4; D remains unclear. Germline V gives CDR1 LGHDT, CDR2 YNNKEL (reference sequence). The length of the CDR3 is 18 residues. V was clipped by 4 bases and J by 4 bases, with 23 bases between them. CDR3 amino acids: CASSPYGGGTNLKNIQYF. In DNA, the CDR3 is TGTGCCAGCAGCCCGTATGGTGGCGGCACGAACCTTAAAAACATTCAGTACTTC.

The chain couples TRBV30 to TRBJ1-2; no clear D gene. Germline loops: CDR1 GTSNPN, CDR2 SVGIG (reference sequence). Trimming stripped 0 bases from V and 4 bases from J, with 9 bases between. The CDR3 contains 13 residues. As DNA, the CDR3 is TGTGCCTGGAGTGTAACGGGAGGCTATGGCTACACCTTC. Amino acid sequence: CAWSVTGGYGYTF.

This chain links TRBV28 with TRBJ1-4; TRBD1 is a possible D gene (5 bases). The CDR3 has 15 amino acids. The germline CDR1 and CDR2 sequences are MDHEN and SYDVKM. The V gene lost 1 base and the J gene lost 8 bases, with 14 bases spanning the gap. The CDR3 DNA sequence: TGTGCCAGCAGTTTATATGGCAGGGAAAAGGAAAAACTGTTTTTT. The encoded protein is CASSLYGREKEKLFF.

The genes are TRBV6-5 and TRBJ2-2; no firm D call. With 7 bases removed from V and 3 bases from J, the gap between germline ends came to 15 bases. Germline lookup yields CDR1 MNHEY and CDR2 SVGAGI. The CDR3 runs 15 residues. CDR3 in DNA: TGTGCCAGCAACTCTGGGGTCCCACACACCGGGGAGCTGTTTTTT. Translated, it gives CASNSGVPHTGELFF.

V is TRBV15 and J is TRBJ1-2; D might be TRBD1 (5 bases). The germline CDR1 and CDR2 sequences are LNHNV and YYDKDF (reference sequence). Trimming stripped 1 base from V and 6 bases from J, with 12 bases between. This CDR3 has 14 residues. CDR3 DNA sequence: TGTGCCACCAGCAGAGTGAGCAGGGTAGATGGCTACACCTTC. Translation: CATSRVSRVDGYTF.

The V gene is TRBV28, the J gene TRBJ2-1, with 9 nucleotides matching TRBD1. CDR1 is MDHEN, CDR2 SYDVKM, per germline. V shed 3 bases and J 3 bases; nucleotides not matched to a gene: 0. The CDR3 consists of 14 residues. CDR3 region: CASSLDRGYNEQFF. As DNA, the CDR3 is TGTGCCAGCAGTTTGGACAGGGGCTACAATGAGCAGTTCTTC.

The V call is TRBV14, the J call TRBJ2-1; no clear D gene. The CDR3 contains 13 residues. From germline, CDR1 is SGHDN and CDR2 FVKESK. The V and J ends lost 5 bases and 10 bases respectively, with 15 bases between them. As DNA, the CDR3 is TGTGCCAGCAGCGAACAGAGGTCCGGGGAGCAGTTCTTC. Its translation is CASSEQRSGEQFF.

This clone has more than one count but fewer than ten. The chain has TRBV7-2 and TRBJ1-3; D call uncertain. V gave up 3 bases and J gave up 7 bases, with 4 bases separating them. This CDR3 contains 11 residues. Germline loops: CDR1 SGHTA, CDR2 FQGNSA. The CDR3 DNA reads as TGTGCCAGCAGCTTTAGGAACACCATATATTTT. Translating it yields CASSFRNTIYF. Complete variable domain (other parts from reference TRBV7-2 and TRBJ1-3): GAGVSQSPSNKVTEKGKDVELRCDPISGHTALYWYRQSLGQGLEFLIYFQGNSAPDKSGLPSDRFSAERTGGSVSTLTIQRTQQEDSAVYLCASSFRNTIYFGEGSWLTVV.

This chain uses TRBV2 with TRBJ2-7, with 8 bases identical to TRBD1. Trimming at V came to 6 bases and at J to 7 bases, leaving 14 bases not matched to a gene. The CDR3 is 15 amino acids. Germline V CDR1 and CDR2: SNHLY, FYNNEI. CDR3 sequence (DNA): TGTGCCAGCAGATTTTGGGGACAGGCCCTTTTAGAGCAGTACTTC. It yields the protein CASRFWGQALLEQYF.

This chain joins TRBV6-2 or TRBV6-3 and TRBJ2-1; 8 positions match TRBD1. This CDR3 comprises 13 residues. CDR1 is MNHEY and CDR2 is SVGEGT in the germline V gene. V lost 5 bases to trimming and J lost 7 bases; unmatched junction nucleotides: 4. The DNA for the CDR3 is TGTGCCAGCAGTGCCGGGACAGGAAATGAGCAGTTCTTC. This codes for CASSAGTGNEQFF.

The CDR3 nucleotides read TGTGCCAGTGGCTTAACTTCGTATAGCAATCAGCCCCAGCATTTT. This gives the protein CASGLTSYSNQPQHF. The chain combines TRBV19 with TRBJ1-5; D gene uncertain. The CDR3 spans 15 residues. CDR1 is LNHDA, CDR2 SQIVND, per germline (reference sequence). V was clipped by 8 bases and J by 0 bases, with 14 bases between them.

This clone appeared once. The V gene is TRBV5-4, the J gene TRBJ2-7; TRBD2 agrees at 8 bases. The germline V gene has CDR1 SGHNT and CDR2 YYREEE (reference sequence). Germline trimming cut 4 bases from V and 2 bases from J; bases unmatched to any gene: 2. This CDR3 contains 13 residues. Here the CDR3 reads CASSPGGAYEQYF. The CDR3 bases are TGTGCCAGCAGCCCCGGGGGGGCCTACGAGCAGTACTTC.

The V gene is TRBV10-3, the J gene TRBJ2-1; 9 nucleotides agree with TRBD2. This CDR3 contains 14 residues. With V trimmed by 5 bases and J by 6 bases, 5 bases remained unmatched. Germline loops: CDR1 ENHRY, CDR2 SYGVKD. This chain's CDR3 is CAISPSGDGNEQFF. CDR3 nucleotides: TGTGCCATCAGTCCTAGCGGGGATGGCAATGAGCAGTTCTTC.

The chain carries TRBV28 and TRBJ1-2; D not certain. CDR1 and CDR2 (germline): MDHEN, SYDVKM. V lost 6 bases and J 0 bases, leaving 17 bases between the germline ends. The CDR3 runs 16 residues. The CDR3: CASRSGGVLTNYGYTF. The CDR3 bases are TGTGCCAGCAGATCCGGCGGGGTGCTCACTAACTATGGCTACACCTTC.

V and J are TRBV7-2 and TRBJ1-3, with D uncertain. The CDR3 length is 14 residues. Trimming removed 6 bases from V and 2 bases from J, with 11 bases in between. Germline CDR1 is SGHTA and CDR2 is FQGNSA. DNA of the CDR3: TGTGCCAGCAGAGAGGGAGCTACTGGAAACACCATATATTTT. Residues: CASREGATGNTIYF.

The chain carries TRBV28 and TRBJ1-5; the D is unclear. The V end was cut by 0 bases, the J end by 8 bases, with 23 bases between. The CDR3 sequence is 18 residues long. Germline-derived CDR1 and CDR2 are MDHEN and SYDVKM. CDR3 nucleotides: TGTGCCAGCAGTTTATGGGGGATGGTCGCAGGCTCCTCTGAGCCCCAGCATTTT. Encoded protein: CASSLWGMVAGSSEPQHF.

V usage is TRBV5-5 and J usage is TRBJ2-1, with no clear D. Trimming left V 0 bases short and J 9 bases short, with 13 bases between. This CDR3 region has 14 residues. Looked up from germline, CDR1 is SGHKS and CDR2 is YYEKEE (reference sequence). The CDR3 reads CASSLEIPRVEQFF. The CDR3 DNA is TGTGCCAGCAGCTTGGAGATCCCCCGGGTTGAGCAGTTCTTC.

The chain combines TRBV4-3 with TRBJ2-7; no firm D call. This CDR3 is 15 amino acids long. The germline V gene encodes CDR1 LGHNA and CDR2 YSLEER. V shed 3 bases and J shed 1 base, with 13 bases lying between them. CDR3 protein: CASSHSPSPSYEQYF. The CDR3 nucleotides read TGCGCCAGCAGCCACAGCCCGTCGCCATCCTACGAGCAGTACTTC.

Note on this clone: The same CDR3 is also encoded by other DNA sequences in this sample. The CDR3: CASSLQGNYGYTF. DNA for the CDR3: TGTGCCAGCAGCTTACAGGGGAACTATGGCTACACCTTC. V is TRBV7-9 and J is TRBJ1-2; tentative D call: TRBD1 (6 bases). CDR3 length: 13 amino acids. Per the germline V gene, CDR1 is SEHNR and CDR2 is FQNEAQ (reference sequence). V was shortened by 2 bases and J by 2 bases, with 6 bases between the two germline ends.

The J gene is TRBJ1-1, the V gene TRBV6-2 or TRBV6-3; D remains unclear. V was clipped by 2 bases and J by 6 bases, with 4 bases between them. Germline values: CDR1 MNHEY, CDR2 SVGEGT. This CDR3 comprises 11 residues. CDR3 sequence (DNA): TGTGCCAGCAGTTACGTCGCTGAAGCTTTCTTT. Translating it yields CASSYVAEAFF.

The chain has TRBV7-2 and TRBJ1-1, with TRBD1 matching 10 bases. Germline lookup yields CDR1 SGHTA and CDR2 FQGNSA. This CDR3 region has 15 residues. J lost 4 bases, V lost 3 bases, and 5 bases had no gene match. CDR3 DNA: TGTGCCAGCAGCTTCTATGGGACAGGGGCCACTGAAGCTTTCTTT. Translation gives CASSFYGTGATEAFF.

This clone was seen a handful of times. V and J are TRBV15 and TRBJ1-2; D gene uncertain. Germline V gene lookup returns CDR1 LNHNV and CDR2 YYDKDF (reference sequence). The CDR3 has 14 amino acids. V was shortened by 1 base and J by 2 bases, with 8 bases between the two germline ends. The CDR3 here is CATSRGQNNYGYTF. The CDR3 DNA follows: TGTGCCACCAGCAGAGGCCAGAACAACTATGGCTACACCTTC.

This sequence joins TRBV5-4 and TRBJ1-1; TRBD1 aligns across 9 bases. This CDR3 contains 15 residues. V was clipped by 3 bases and J by 0 bases; unmatched bases: 3. Germline CDR1 and CDR2: SGHNT and YYREEE (reference sequence). CDR3 in amino acids: CASSSGQGMNTEAFF. For the CDR3, the DNA is TGTGCCAGCAGCTCGGGACAGGGAATGAACACTGAAGCTTTCTTT.